A selection of T cell receptor beta chains follows, all from one sample in a study of OX40 agonist ivuxolimab in advanced cancers. Here immunoSEQ multiplex PCR was the method, and the copy in TCRdb shows in-frame clones only, minus some. Of about 60,000 clones listed, 65% to 85% were seen once; the top ten hold approximately 0.61%. Sequencing used CD4+ or CD8+ T cells sorted from blood, obtained in a trial of the OX40 agonist ivuxolimab. The receptors shown here come from an adult with an advanced solid tumor such as melanoma, head and neck, liver or kidney cancer. The CDR3 runs from the conserved cysteine through the conserved F or W. The D gene is left open where the match is weak. Size is omitted from some rows. Given values are once, few, many or a class for expanded clones.

J gene | V gene | D gene | clone size | CDR3 protein | CDR3 DNA
TRBJ1-1 | TRBV6-5 | NA | NA | CASSNPPNTEAFF | TGTGCCAGCAGTAATCCTCCGAACACTGAAGCTTTCTTT
TRBJ1-2 | TRBV7-8 | TRBD1 | NA | CASSPIQGARLNYGYTF | TGTGCCAGCAGCCCAATCCAGGGGGCCCGTCTTAACTATGGCTACACCTTC
TRBJ2-4 | TRBV6-1 | NA | NA | CASSDGGAKNIQYF | TGTGCCAGCAGTGACGGTGGGGCCAAAAACATTCAGTACTTC
TRBJ1-1 | TRBV20-1 | NA | NA | CSLPRDTEAFF | TGCAGCTTGCCAAGGGACACTGAAGCTTTCTTT
TRBJ2-5 | TRBV9 | TRBD2 | NA | CASSLSGAETQYF | TGTGCCAGCAGCTTGAGCGGGGCGGAGACCCAGTACTTC
TRBJ2-3 | TRBV27 | TRBD2 | NA | CASSYGTSGRVDTQYF | TGTGCCAGCAGTTACGGGACTAGCGGGAGGGTGGATACGCAGTATTTT
TRBJ2-1 | TRBV11-3 | NA | NA | CASSPRPPEQFF | TGTGCCAGCAGCCCCCGACCGCCAGAGCAGTTCTTC
TRBJ2-1 | TRBV27 | TRBD2 | NA | CASSLPGTSGNYNEQFF | TGTGCCAGCAGTTTACCCGGGACTAGCGGGAACTACAATGAGCAGTTCTTC
TRBJ2-3 | TRBV19 | TRBD2 | NA | CASRGGSSTDTQYF | TGTGCCAGTCGGGGGGGTTCTAGCACAGATACGCAGTATTTT
TRBJ2-2 | TRBV2 | NA | NA | CASSEGDNYTGELFF | TGTGCCAGCAGTGAAGGGGACAACTACACCGGGGAGCTGTTTTTT
TRBJ1-2 | TRBV9 | NA | NA | CASSVGTNYGYTF | TGTGCCAGCAGCGTAGGGACGAACTATGGCTACACCTTC
TRBJ2-7 | TRBV28 | TRBD2 | NA | CASRSGTSKYEQYF | TGTGCCAGCAGATCCGGGACTAGTAAGTACGAGCAGTACTTC
TRBJ2-5 | TRBV11-3 | TRBD2 | NA | CASSLSGRPQETQYF | TGTGCCAGCAGCCTAAGCGGGAGGCCTCAAGAGACCCAGTACTTC
TRBJ2-7 | TRBV27 | NA | NA | CASSSWGPRKNYEQYF | TGTGCCAGCAGTTCCTGGGGACCCCGAAAAAACTACGAGCAGTACTTC
TRBJ1-1 | TRBV29-1 | NA | NA | CSVEDLLPGLNTEAFF | TGCAGCGTTGAAGATCTTCTCCCAGGGTTGAACACTGAAGCTTTCTTT
TRBJ1-5 | TRBV7-9 | TRBD1 | NA | CASSLSGTGYQPQHF | TGTGCCAGCAGCCTCAGTGGGACAGGGTATCAGCCCCAGCATTTT
TRBJ2-3 | TRBV4-1 | TRBD2 | NA | CASSQDKGLAGATQYF | TGCGCCAGCAGCCAAGATAAGGGACTAGCCGGGGCTACGCAGTATTTT
TRBJ1-2 | TRBV19 | NA | once | CASRAPGGRSYGYTF | TGTGCCAGTAGGGCACCTGGGGGGCGCTCCTATGGCTACACCTTC
TRBJ2-3 | TRBV9 | TRBD2 | NA | CASKVGSGRAGDTQYF | TGTGCCAGCAAAGTGGGTAGCGGGAGGGCAGGAGATACGCAGTATTTT
TRBJ1-5 | TRBV6-6 | NA | NA | CASSRGGLDYQPQHF | TGTGCCAGCAGCCGGGGGGGCTTAGACTATCAGCCCCAGCATTTT
TRBJ1-2 | TRBV28 | TRBD1 | once | CASSPLGQGRNYGYTF | TGTGCCAGCAGTCCCCTGGGACAGGGAAGGAACTATGGCTACACCTTC
TRBJ1-2 | TRBV6-1 | TRBD1 | few | CASSGQGARGDYGYTF | TGTGCCAGCAGTGGACAGGGGGCGCGGGGGGACTATGGCTACACCTTC
TRBJ2-1 | TRBV9 | TRBD2 | NA | CASSVSGGQMGEQFF | TGTGCCAGCAGCGTTAGCGGGGGCCAAATGGGGGAGCAGTTCTTC
TRBJ2-5 | TRBV2 | NA | few | CASSSGPEETQYF | TGTGCCAGCAGTTCTGGGCCAGAAGAGACCCAGTACTTC
TRBJ1-1 | TRBV4-3 | NA | NA | CASSQEAGNRNTEAFF | TGCGCCAGCAGCCAAGAGGCGGGAAACAGGAACACTGAAGCTTTCTTT
TRBJ1-1 | TRBV6-6 | NA | once | CASSPRNTEAFF | TGTGCCAGCAGCCCTAGGAACACTGAAGCTTTCTTT
TRBJ2-5 | TRBV18 | NA | NA | CASSGGGGEEQYF | TGTGCCAGCTCTGGTGGTGGGGGAGAGGAGCAGTACTTC
TRBJ2-7 | TRBV5-6 | TRBD1 | NA | CASSTRQGTYEQYF | TGTGCCAGCAGCACCAGACAGGGGACCTACGAGCAGTACTTC
TRBJ1-2 | TRBV27 | NA | once | CASSLTHTSNYGYTF | TGTGCCAGCAGCCTTACCCACACAAGCAACTATGGCTACACCTTC
TRBJ1-6 | TRBV11-1 | NA | NA | CASSSIRDNSYNSPLHF | TGTGCCAGCAGCTCAATCCGGGACAACTCCTATAATTCACCCCTCCACTTT